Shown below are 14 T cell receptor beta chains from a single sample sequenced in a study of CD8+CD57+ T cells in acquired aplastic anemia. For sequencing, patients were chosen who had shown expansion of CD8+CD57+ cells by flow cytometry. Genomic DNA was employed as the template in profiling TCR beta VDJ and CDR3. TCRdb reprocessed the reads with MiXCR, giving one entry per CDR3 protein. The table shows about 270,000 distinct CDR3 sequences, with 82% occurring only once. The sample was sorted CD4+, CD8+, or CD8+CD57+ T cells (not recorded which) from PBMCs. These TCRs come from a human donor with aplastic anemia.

The DNA of the CDR3 is TGTGCCAGCAGCAGTGAAGATAGCGGTGCCTACGAGCAGTACGTC. Translation: CASSSEDSGAYEQYV. The chain combines TRBV7-9 with TRBJ2-7; a possible D gene is TRBD2 (6 bases). The CDR3 extends over 15 amino acids. CDR1 is SEHNR, CDR2 FQNEAQ, per germline (reference sequence). V lost 5 bases and J 2 bases, leaving 16 bases between the germline ends.

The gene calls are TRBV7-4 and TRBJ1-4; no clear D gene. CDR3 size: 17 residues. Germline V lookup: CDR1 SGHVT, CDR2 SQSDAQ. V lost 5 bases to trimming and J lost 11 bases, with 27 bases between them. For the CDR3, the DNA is TGTGCCAGCAGCGTAGGGTCAGATACGCAATATTTTGACAAACTGTTTTTT. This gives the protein CASSVGSDTQYFDKLFF.

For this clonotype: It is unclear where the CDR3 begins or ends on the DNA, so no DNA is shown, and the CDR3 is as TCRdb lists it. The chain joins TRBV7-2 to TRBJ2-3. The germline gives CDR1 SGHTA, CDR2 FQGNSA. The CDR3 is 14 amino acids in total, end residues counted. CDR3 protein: CASTRAISTSSTSF.

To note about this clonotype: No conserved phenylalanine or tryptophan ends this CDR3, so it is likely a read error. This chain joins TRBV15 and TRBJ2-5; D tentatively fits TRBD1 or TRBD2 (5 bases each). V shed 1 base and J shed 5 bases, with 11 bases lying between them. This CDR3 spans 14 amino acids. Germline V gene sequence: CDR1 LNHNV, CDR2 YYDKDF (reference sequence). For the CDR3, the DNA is TGTGCCACCAGCAGAGGCAGCGAGGGGGAGACCCAGTACCTC. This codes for CATSRGSEGETQYL.

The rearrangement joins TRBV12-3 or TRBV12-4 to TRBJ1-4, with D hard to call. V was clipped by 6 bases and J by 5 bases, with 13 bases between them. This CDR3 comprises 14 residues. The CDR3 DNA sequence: TGTGCCAGCAGGAGCGAGAGAATAAATGAAAAACTGTTTTTT. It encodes CASRSERINEKLFF.

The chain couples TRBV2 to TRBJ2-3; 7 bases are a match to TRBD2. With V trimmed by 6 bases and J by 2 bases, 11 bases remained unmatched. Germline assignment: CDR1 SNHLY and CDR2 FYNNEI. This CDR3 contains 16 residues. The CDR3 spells CASSVEGTTITDTQYF. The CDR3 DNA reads TGTGCCAGCAGCGTAGAGGGGACTACTATCACAGATACGCAGTATTTT.

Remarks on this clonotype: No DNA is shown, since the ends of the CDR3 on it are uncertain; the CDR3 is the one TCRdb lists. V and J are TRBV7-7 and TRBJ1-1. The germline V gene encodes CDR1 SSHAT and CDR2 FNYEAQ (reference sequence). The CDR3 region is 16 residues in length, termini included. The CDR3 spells CAVLGTAETQYFEAFF.

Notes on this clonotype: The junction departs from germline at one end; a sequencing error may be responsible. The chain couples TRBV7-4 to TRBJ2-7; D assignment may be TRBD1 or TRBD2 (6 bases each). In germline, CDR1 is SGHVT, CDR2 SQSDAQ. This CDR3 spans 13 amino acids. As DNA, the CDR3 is TGTGCCACCAGTCTCAAGGGGGGTCCCGAGAAGTACTTC. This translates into CATSLKGGPEKYF. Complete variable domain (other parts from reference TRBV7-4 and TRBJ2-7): GAGVSQSPRYKVAKRGRDVALRCDSISGHVTLYWYRQTLGQGSEVLTYSQSDAQRDKSGRPSGRFSAERPERSVSTLKIQRTEQGDSAVYLCATSLKGGPEKYFGPGTRLTVT.

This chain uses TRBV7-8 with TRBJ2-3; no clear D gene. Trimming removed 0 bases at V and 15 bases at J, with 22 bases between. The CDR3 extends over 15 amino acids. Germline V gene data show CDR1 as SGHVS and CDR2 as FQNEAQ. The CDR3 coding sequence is TGTGCCAGCAGCTTAGCGGGAAGGCCCGATGATCAGTATTATTTT. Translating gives CASSLAGRPDDQYYF.

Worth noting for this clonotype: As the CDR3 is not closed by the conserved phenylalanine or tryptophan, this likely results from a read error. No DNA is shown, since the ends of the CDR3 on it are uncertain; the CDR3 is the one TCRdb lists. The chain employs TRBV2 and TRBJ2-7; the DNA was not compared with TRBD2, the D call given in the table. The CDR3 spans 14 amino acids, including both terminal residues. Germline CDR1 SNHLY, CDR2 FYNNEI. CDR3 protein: CASSFAGSTWQQYG.

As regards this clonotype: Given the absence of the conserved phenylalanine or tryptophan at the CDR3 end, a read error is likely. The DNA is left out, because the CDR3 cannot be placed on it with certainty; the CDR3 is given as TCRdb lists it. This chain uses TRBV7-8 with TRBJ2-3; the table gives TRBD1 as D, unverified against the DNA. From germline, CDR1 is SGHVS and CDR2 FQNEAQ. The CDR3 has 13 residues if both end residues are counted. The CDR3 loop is CASSFGPDGTAFS.

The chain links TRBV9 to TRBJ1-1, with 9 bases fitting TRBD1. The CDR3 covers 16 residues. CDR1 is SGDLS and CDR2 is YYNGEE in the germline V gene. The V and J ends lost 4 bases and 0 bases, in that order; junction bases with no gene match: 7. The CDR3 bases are TGTGCCAGCAGCCCGCTACAGGGGGCTATGAACACTGAAGCTTTCTTT. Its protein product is CASSPLQGAMNTEAFF.

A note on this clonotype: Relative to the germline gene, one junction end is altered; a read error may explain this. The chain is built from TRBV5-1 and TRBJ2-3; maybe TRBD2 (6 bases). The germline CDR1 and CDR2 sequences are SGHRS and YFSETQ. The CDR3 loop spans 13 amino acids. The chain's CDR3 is CASREDGTNTQYF. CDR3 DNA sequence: TGTGCCAGCAGGGAGGACGGCACCAATACGCAGTATTTT.

CDR3 loop: CASSLDSSYAANVLTF. The CDR3 coding sequence is TGTGCCAGCAGCTTAGACAGTAGCTACGCAGCCAACGTCCTGACTTTC. This sequence joins TRBV7-6 and TRBJ2-6; D is unclear. The germline V and J ends were trimmed by 1 base and 7 bases, with 14 bases remaining between them. CDR1 SGHVS and CDR2 FNYEAQ come from the germline V gene. The CDR3 has 16 residues.